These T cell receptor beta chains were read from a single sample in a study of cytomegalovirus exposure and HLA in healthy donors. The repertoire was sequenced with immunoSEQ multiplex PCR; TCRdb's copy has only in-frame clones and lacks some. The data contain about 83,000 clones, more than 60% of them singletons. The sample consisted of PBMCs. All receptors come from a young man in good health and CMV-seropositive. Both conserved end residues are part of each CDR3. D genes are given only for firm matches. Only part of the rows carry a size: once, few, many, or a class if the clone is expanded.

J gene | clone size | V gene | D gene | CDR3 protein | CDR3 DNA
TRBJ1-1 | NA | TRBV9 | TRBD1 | CASSPRQGNTEAFF | TGTGCCAGCAGCCCGAGACAGGGAAACACTGAAGCTTTCTTT
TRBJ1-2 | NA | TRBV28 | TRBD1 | CASGTGLHGYTF | TGTGCCAGTGGGACAGGGTTGCATGGCTACACCTTC
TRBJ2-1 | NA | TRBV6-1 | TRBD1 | CASAQQGANEQFF | TGTGCCAGCGCTCAACAGGGGGCCAATGAGCAGTTCTTC
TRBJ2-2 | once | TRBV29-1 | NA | CSVGLGRDAGELFF | TGCAGCGTGGGGTTGGGCAGGGATGCCGGGGAGCTGTTTTTT
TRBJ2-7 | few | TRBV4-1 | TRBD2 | CASSQFASGRLNYEQYF | TGCGCCAGCAGCCAGTTTGCTAGCGGGAGGTTAAACTACGAGCAGTACTTC
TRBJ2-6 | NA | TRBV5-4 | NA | CASSHLRDSSSGANVLTF | TGTGCCAGCAGCCATCTCCGGGACTCGAGCTCTGGGGCCAACGTCCTGACTTTC
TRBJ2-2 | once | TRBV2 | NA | CASRPGRRGTGELFF | TGTGCCAGCAGGCCCGGAAGACGCGGGACCGGGGAGCTGTTTTTT
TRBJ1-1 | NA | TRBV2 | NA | CAIPGGGMNTEAFF | TGTGCCATTCCCGGGGGGGGAATGAACACTGAAGCTTTCTTT
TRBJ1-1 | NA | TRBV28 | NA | CASRRGGPNTEAFF | TGTGCCAGCAGAAGAGGGGGACCGAACACTGAAGCTTTCTTT
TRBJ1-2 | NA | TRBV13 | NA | CASRLQGSYGYTF | TGTGCCAGCAGGCTCCAGGGTAGCTATGGCTACACCTTC
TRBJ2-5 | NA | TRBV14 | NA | CASSPLGWYQETQYF | TGTGCCAGCAGCCCCCTCGGGTGGTACCAAGAGACCCAGTACTTC
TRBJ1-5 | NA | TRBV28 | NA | CASVGMISNQPQHF | TGTGCCAGCGTCGGGATGATTAGCAATCAGCCCCAGCATTTT
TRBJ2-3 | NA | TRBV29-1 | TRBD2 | CSVEDWRERSDTQYF | TGCAGCGTTGAAGACTGGCGGGAGAGGTCAGATACGCAGTATTTT
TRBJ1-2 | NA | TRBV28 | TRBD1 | CAVDGTGGTYGYTF | TGTGCCGTTGACGGGACAGGGGGTACTTATGGCTACACCTTC
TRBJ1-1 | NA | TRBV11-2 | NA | CASNSPFRTEAFF | TGTGCCAGCAACTCCCCGTTCCGGACTGAAGCTTTCTTT
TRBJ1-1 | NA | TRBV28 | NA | CASSLSAEAFF | TGTGCCAGCAGTCTCAGCGCTGAAGCTTTCTTT
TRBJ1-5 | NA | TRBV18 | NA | CASSPWGGDQPQHF | TGTGCCAGCTCACCGTGGGGGGGCGATCAGCCCCAGCATTTT
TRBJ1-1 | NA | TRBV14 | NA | CASSSQAATEAFF | TGTGCCAGCAGCTCACAGGCGGCCACTGAAGCTTTCTTT
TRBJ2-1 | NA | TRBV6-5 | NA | CASSFLMRGSYNEQFF | TGTGCCAGCAGTTTTCTCATGCGCGGTTCCTACAATGAGCAGTTCTTC
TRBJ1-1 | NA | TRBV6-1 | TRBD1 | CASSDRDSGFGTEAFF | TGTGCCAGCAGTGACCGGGACAGCGGATTCGGCACTGAAGCTTTCTTT
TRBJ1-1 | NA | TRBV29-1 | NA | CSVDPRGDTEAFF | TGCAGCGTTGACCCCAGGGGAGATACTGAAGCTTTCTTT
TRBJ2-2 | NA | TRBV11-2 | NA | CASSSAGRRGGELFF | TGTGCCAGCAGCTCTGCGGGCAGGCGGGGCGGGGAGCTGTTTTTT
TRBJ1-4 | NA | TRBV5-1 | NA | CASIPSNEKLFF | TGCGCCAGCATCCCGAGCAATGAAAAACTGTTTTTT
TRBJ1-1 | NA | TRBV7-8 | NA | CASSLTGVSTEAFF | TGTGCCAGCAGCTTAACGGGGGTTAGTACTGAAGCTTTCTTT
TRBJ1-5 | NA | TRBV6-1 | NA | CASSEGSQPQHF | TGTGCCAGCAGTGAAGGCAGTCAGCCCCAGCATTTT
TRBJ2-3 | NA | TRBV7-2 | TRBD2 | CASSLLAGVADTQYF | TGTGCCAGCAGCTTACTAGCGGGAGTAGCAGATACGCAGTATTTT
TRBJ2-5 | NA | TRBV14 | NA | CASSQDFPAGLTSETQYF | TGTGCCAGCAGCCAAGATTTCCCAGCGGGCCTCACCTCAGAGACCCAGTACTTC
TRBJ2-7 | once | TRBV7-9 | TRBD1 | CASSLAGTGYGEQYF | TGTGCCAGCAGCTTAGCCGGGACAGGGTACGGGGAGCAGTACTTC
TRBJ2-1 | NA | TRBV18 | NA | CASSPPSFYNEQFF | TGTGCCAGCTCACCACCGAGCTTCTACAATGAGCAGTTCTTC
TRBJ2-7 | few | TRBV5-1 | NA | CASSLSLDYEQYF | TGCGCCAGCAGCTTGTCTTTAGACTACGAGCAGTACTTC
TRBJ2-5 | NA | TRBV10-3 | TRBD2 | CAISAPGLQETQYF | TGTGCCATCAGTGCGCCGGGACTACAAGAGACCCAGTACTTC
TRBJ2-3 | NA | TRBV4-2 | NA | CASSPQRGQIGDTQYF | TGTGCCAGCAGCCCCCAACGCGGCCAGATCGGAGATACGCAGTATTTT
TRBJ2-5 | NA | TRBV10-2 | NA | CASSEPGILGTQYF | TGCGCCAGCAGTGAGCCCGGGATCCTCGGGACCCAGTACTTC
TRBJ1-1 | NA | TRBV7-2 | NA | CASSFVGSWTEAFF | TGTGCCAGCAGCTTTGTGGGGAGTTGGACTGAAGCTTTCTTT
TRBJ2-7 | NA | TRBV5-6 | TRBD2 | CASSGPGLARYEQYF | TGTGCCAGCAGCGGGCCGGGACTAGCCCGATACGAGCAGTACTTC
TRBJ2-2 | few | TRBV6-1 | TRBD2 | CASRNGRSGTGELFF | TGTGCCAGCAGGAACGGGAGGTCGGGCACCGGGGAGCTGTTTTTT
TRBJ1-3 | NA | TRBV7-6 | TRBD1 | CASSLETGVNTIYF | TGTGCCAGCAGCTTGGAGACAGGGGTAAACACCATATATTTT
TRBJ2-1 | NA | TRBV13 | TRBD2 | CASSPQAGVLDEQFF | TGTGCCAGCAGCCCCCAAGCGGGAGTATTAGATGAGCAGTTCTTC
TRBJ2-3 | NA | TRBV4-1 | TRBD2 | CASSQDHGRATDTQYF | TGCGCCAGCAGCCAAGATCACGGGAGGGCCACAGATACGCAGTATTTT
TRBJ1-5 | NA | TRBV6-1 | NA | CASNRPQSNQPQHF | TGTGCCAGCAACCGCCCCCAGAGCAATCAGCCCCAGCATTTT
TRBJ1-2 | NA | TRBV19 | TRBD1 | CASTRTGQGDGYTF | TGTGCCAGTACCAGGACAGGGCAGGGAGATGGCTACACCTTC
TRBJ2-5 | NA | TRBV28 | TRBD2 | CASSFGAGVAETQYF | TGTGCCAGCAGTTTTGGGGCGGGAGTGGCAGAGACCCAGTACTTC